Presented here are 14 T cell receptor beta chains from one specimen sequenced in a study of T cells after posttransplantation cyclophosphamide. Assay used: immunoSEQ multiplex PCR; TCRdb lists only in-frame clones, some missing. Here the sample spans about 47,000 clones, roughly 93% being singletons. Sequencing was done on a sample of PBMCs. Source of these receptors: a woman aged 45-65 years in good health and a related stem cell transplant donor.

The CDR3 reads CASSVGGTNEKLFF. CDR3 DNA sequence: TGTGCCAGCAGCGTCGGGGGAACTAATGAAAAACTGTTTTTT. The chain employs TRBV9 and TRBJ1-4; weak D call: TRBD1 (5 bases). Per germline, CDR1 SGDLS and CDR2 YYNGEE. Between the trimmed V and J ends, which lost 2 bases and 1 base, there was a span of 6 bases. This CDR3 contains 14 residues.

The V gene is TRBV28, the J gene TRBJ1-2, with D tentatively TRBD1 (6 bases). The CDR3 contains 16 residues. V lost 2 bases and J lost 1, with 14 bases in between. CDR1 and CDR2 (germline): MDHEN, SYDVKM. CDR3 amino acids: CASSLQGMEDNYGYTF. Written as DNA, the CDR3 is TGTGCCAGCAGTTTACAGGGGATGGAGGATAACTATGGCTACACCTTC.

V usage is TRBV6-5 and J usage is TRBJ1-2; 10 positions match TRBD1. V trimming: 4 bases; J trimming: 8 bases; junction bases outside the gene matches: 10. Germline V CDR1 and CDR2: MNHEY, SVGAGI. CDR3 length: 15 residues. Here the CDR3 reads CASSSLDRGVEGYTF. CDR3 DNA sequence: TGTGCCAGCAGTTCCCTGGACAGGGGGGTAGAAGGCTACACCTTC.

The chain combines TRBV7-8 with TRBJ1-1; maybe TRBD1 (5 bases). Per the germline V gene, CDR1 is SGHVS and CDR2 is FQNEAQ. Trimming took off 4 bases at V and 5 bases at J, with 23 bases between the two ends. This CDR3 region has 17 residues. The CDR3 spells CASSSADGGARWTEAFF. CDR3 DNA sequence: TGTGCCAGCAGCTCCGCCGATGGAGGGGCGAGGTGGACTGAAGCTTTCTTT.

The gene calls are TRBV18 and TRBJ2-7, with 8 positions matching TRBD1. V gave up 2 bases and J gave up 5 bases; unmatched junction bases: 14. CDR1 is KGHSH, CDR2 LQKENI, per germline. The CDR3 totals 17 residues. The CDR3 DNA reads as TGTGCCAGCTCACCAAAGGACTCGGACAGGGTCAGGAACGAGCAGTACTTC. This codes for CASSPKDSDRVRNEQYF. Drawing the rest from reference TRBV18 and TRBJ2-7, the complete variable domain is NAGVMQNPRHLVRRRGQEARLRCSPMKGHSHVYWYRQLPEEGLKFMVYLQKENIIDESGMPKERFSAEFPKEGPSILRIQQVVRGDSAAYFCASSPKDSDRVRNEQYFGPGTRLTVT.

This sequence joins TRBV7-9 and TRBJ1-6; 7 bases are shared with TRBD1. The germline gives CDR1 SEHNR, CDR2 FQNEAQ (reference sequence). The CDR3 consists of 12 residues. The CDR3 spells CVTRGLDSPLHF. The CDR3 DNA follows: TGTGTGACCAGGGGGTTAGATTCACCCCTCCACTTT.

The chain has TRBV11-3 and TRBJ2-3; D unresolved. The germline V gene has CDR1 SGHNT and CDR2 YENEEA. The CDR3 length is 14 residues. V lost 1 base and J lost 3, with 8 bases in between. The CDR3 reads CASSLATSTDTQYF. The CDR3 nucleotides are TGTGCCAGCAGCTTAGCTACCTCTACAGATACGCAGTATTTT.

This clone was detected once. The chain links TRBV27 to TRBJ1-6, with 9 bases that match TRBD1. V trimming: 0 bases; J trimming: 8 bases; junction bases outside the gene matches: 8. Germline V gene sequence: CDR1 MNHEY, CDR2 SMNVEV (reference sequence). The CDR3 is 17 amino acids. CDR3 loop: CASSLSGPGQGYSPLHF. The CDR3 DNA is TGTGCCAGCAGTTTATCGGGGCCGGGACAGGGATATTCACCCCTCCACTTT.

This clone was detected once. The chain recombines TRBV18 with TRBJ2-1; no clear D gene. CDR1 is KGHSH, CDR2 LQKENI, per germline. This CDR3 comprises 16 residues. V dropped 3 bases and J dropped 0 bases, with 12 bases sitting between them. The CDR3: CASSPPLVNSYNEQFF. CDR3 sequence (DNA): TGTGCCAGCTCACCCCCCCTTGTTAACTCCTACAATGAGCAGTTCTTC.

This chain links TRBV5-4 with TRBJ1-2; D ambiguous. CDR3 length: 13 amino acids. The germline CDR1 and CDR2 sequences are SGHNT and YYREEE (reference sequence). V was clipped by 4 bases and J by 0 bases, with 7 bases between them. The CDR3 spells CASSPRANYGYTF. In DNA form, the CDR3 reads TGTGCCAGCAGCCCCCGAGCTAACTATGGCTACACCTTC.

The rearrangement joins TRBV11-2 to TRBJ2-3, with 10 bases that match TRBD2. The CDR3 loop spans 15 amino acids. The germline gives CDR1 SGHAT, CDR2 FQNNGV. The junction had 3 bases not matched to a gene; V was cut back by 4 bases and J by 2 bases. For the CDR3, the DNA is TGTGCCAGCAGCTCAGCGGGGGGGATCACAGATACGCAGTATTTT. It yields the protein CASSSAGGITDTQYF.

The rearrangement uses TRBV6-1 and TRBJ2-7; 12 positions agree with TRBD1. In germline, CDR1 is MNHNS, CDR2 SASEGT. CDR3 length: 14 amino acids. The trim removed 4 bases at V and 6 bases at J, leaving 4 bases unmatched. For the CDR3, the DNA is TGTGCCAGCAGTGCCGGGACAGGGGGCCTCGAGCAGTACTTC. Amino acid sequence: CASSAGTGGLEQYF.

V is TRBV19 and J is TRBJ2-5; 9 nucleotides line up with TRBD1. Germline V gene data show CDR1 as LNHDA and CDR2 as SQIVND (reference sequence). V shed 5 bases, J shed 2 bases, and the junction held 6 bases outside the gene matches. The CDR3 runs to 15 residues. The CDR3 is CASSGQGKTQETQYF. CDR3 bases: TGTGCCAGTAGTGGACAGGGGAAGACACAAGAGACCCAGTACTTC.

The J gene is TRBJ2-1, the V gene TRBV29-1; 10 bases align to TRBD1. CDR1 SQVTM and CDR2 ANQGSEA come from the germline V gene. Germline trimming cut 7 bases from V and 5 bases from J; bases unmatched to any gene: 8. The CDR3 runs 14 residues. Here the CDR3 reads CSAKRDRGNNEQFF. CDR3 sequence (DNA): TGCAGCGCCAAGCGGGACAGGGGAAACAATGAGCAGTTCTTC.